This T cell receptor (beta chain) is drawn from a study of regulatory and conventional T cells in RAG deficiency. Study-level points and caveats: In Omenn syndrome, Treg and Tconv repertoires overlapped >90%.

CDR1 and CDR2 from the germline V gene are SGHAT and FQNNGV. The CDR3 consists of 15 residues. The V end lost 0 bases, the J end lost 11 bases, and 19 bases lay between the germline ends. Conventional CD4+ T cells were sorted from blood as CD25-low CD127-high cells. For this clone: Its target is unknown.

Profiled with immunoSEQ multiplex PCR; TCRdb holds only in-frame clones, not every one. The table has over 10,000 clones, just under 95% seen once. The data also belong to a second study, concerning regulatory T cells. As that report states: Primers: 52 TRBV forward and 13 TRBJ reverse.

This TCR came from a human donor in good health. The rearrangement joins TRBV11-2 to TRBJ1-2, with D tentatively TRBD1 (6 bases). Input material: CD4+ effector T cells sorted from blood. The CDR3 bases are TGTGCCAGCAGCTTAGAGAGCACAGGGACTATGGCTTACACCTTC. Protein: CASSLESTGTMAYTF.